Here is one T cell receptor beta chain with its context. These data come from a study of shared clonotypes between healthy human individuals. Germline-derived CDR1 and CDR2 are MNHEY and SMNVEV (reference sequence). Trimming stripped 5 bases from V and 0 bases from J, with 13 bases between. There are 15 residues in the CDR3. Libraries were prepared by immunoSEQ multiplex PCR; TCRdb keeps only in-frame clonotypes and omits some of them. Among about half a million clones listed, 79% were seen once. The sequencing sample was made of PBMCs. The sequence came from a woman aged 40 to 49 in good health. Some clones in this sample may be carry-over from other donors' samples. This chain links TRBV27 with TRBJ1-1; no clear D gene. The CDR3 DNA is TGTGCCAGCAGTCCCGGGAGTGATCTGAACACTGAAGCTTTCTTT. This codes for CASSPGSDLNTEAFF.